A selection of T cell receptor beta chains follows, all from one sample in a study of shared clonotypes between healthy human individuals. The method was immunoSEQ multiplex PCR; TCRdb's version includes in-frame clones alone and lacks a portion of them. The table shows 740,000 or so clones, with around 73% occurring only once. Sequencing input: memory CD4+ T cells sorted from blood. The origin of the receptors is a woman aged 25 to 39 in good health. Both conserved end residues are part of each CDR3. D genes are given only for firm matches. Clone size appears in some rows only: once, few, many, or a class for an expanded clone.

cdr3_nt	cdr3_aa	j_call	v_call	clone_size	d_call	cdr3_length
TGTGCCAGCACCCTACAGACAGGGGGCGATACTGAAGCTTTCTTT	CASTLQTGGDTEAFF	TRBJ1-1	TRBV2	once	TRBD1	15
TGCGCCAGCAGCTTAGGTACAGGGGCCCCTAATGAAAAACTGTTTTTT	CASSLGTGAPNEKLFF	TRBJ1-4	TRBV5-1	NA	TRBD1	16
TGTGCCAGCATGCGACAGGACAATCAGCCCCAGCATTTT	CASMRQDNQPQHF	TRBJ1-5	TRBV2	few	NA	13
TGTGCCAGCAGGCTGCCGGGACTAGCTTACAATGAGCAGTTCTTC	CASRLPGLAYNEQFF	TRBJ2-1	TRBV7-9	NA	TRBD2	15
TGCGCCAGCAGTGAATATTTTGCGGGGGACGCCGGCTACGAGCAGTACTTC	CASSEYFAGDAGYEQYF	TRBJ2-7	TRBV10-2	NA	TRBD2	17
TGTGCCAGCAGATCCCCGGGACGGTTCTCCTACGAGCAGTACTTC	CASRSPGRFSYEQYF	TRBJ2-7	TRBV11-2	NA	NA	15
TGTGCCAGCAGCGTAGACGTTGCAACTAATGAAAAACTGTTTTTT	CASSVDVATNEKLFF	TRBJ1-4	TRBV9	NA	NA	15
TGTGCCAGCAGCCCAGCGGGGGCTAGCACAGATACGCAGTATTTT	CASSPAGASTDTQYF	TRBJ2-3	TRBV11-2	NA	TRBD2	15
TGTGCCAGCAGACCTGACAGGGGCTTAAGTGGCTACACCTTC	CASRPDRGLSGYTF	TRBJ1-2	TRBV27	NA	TRBD1	14
TGCGCCAGCAGAAGATTATATGGGCGGGAGTTGGACGAGCAGTACTTC	CASRRLYGRELDEQYF	TRBJ2-7	TRBV5-1	NA	TRBD2	16
TGTGCCAGCACCGGGTGGGGCAGGGGCAGCACAGATACGCAGTATTTT	CASTGWGRGSTDTQYF	TRBJ2-3	TRBV5-6	NA	NA	16
TGCGCCAGCAGCTTCCTAGGGGAAGAGACCCAGTACTTC	CASSFLGEETQYF	TRBJ2-5	TRBV5-1	NA	NA	13
TGTGCCTGGAGTTCAACCGGGACAGGAGTCGGTAGCACAGATACGCAGTATTTT	CAWSSTGTGVGSTDTQYF	TRBJ2-3	TRBV30	NA	TRBD1	18
TGTGCCAGGTCGGGACTAGCGGGAGGAAACATTCAGTACTTC	CARSGLAGGNIQYF	TRBJ2-4	TRBV2	NA	TRBD2	14
TGTGCCAGCGGCGAGACAGATAATTCACCCCTCCACTTT	CASGETDNSPLHF	TRBJ1-6	TRBV11-2	NA	NA	13
TGTGCCAGCAGACGCTTGTACGGGCAGATCATAGGACCCCAGCATTTT	CASRRLYGQIIGPQHF	TRBJ1-5	TRBV27	NA	NA	16
TGTGCCAGTAGTATACGTACCCAGGCCTATGGCTACACCTTC	CASSIRTQAYGYTF	TRBJ1-2	TRBV19	NA	NA	14
TGTGCCAGCGGGGGGGGGTCACCCCGGGGACAGCCCCAGCATTTT	CASGGGSPRGQPQHF	TRBJ1-5	TRBV2	NA	NA	15
TGCAGCGTTTCCAGAGGGATGAACACTGAAGCTTTCTTT	CSVSRGMNTEAFF	TRBJ1-1	TRBV29-1	NA	NA	13
TGTGCCAGCAGTCAGGACAGGGGGCATCAGCCCCAGCATTTT	CASSQDRGHQPQHF	TRBJ1-5	TRBV6-5	NA	TRBD1	14
TGTGCCAGCAGCCAAGCCAGCAGGGGCCACAATGAGCAGTTCTTC	CASSQASRGHNEQFF	TRBJ2-1	TRBV4-2	NA	NA	15
TGTGCCAGCAGTACACAGGGTCAGCCCCAGCATTTT	CASSTQGQPQHF	TRBJ1-5	TRBV2	NA	NA	12
TGCAGTGCTGTTAGACAGACTGAAGCTTTCTTT	CSAVRQTEAFF	TRBJ1-1	TRBV20-1	NA	NA	11
TGTGCCAGTAGTATAGACCCGAGCTCCTACGAGCAGTACTTC	CASSIDPSSYEQYF	TRBJ2-7	TRBV19	NA	NA	14
TGTGCCAGCAGCAAGGGGACAGGGATTCAGCCCCAGCATTTT	CASSKGTGIQPQHF	TRBJ1-5	TRBV6-6	NA	TRBD1	14
TGTGCCAGCAGCGTGGGACTAGCGGTCCTATACGAGCAGTACTTC	CASSVGLAVLYEQYF	TRBJ2-7	TRBV5-5	NA	TRBD2	15
TGCAGCGTTGAGTTACACGGGACAATAGTGGAGCAGTACTTC	CSVELHGTIVEQYF	TRBJ2-7	TRBV29-1	NA	NA	14
TGTGCCAGCAGTGAATTGTATTCAGTGGGGGCGGGTGAAAAACTGTTTTTT	CASSELYSVGAGEKLFF	TRBJ1-4	TRBV2	NA	NA	17
TGTGCCAGCAAAACTTCTCGGCGGGGCCCGAAAAACACTGAAGCTTTCTTT	CASKTSRRGPKNTEAFF	TRBJ1-1	TRBV7-8	NA	NA	17
TGTGCCAGTCGGACTAGCGGGAGCAATGAGCAGTTCTTC	CASRTSGSNEQFF	TRBJ2-1	TRBV19	NA	TRBD2	13
TGTGCCACCAGCAGAGATTTACTGGGACTAGCGGGATCGTGGGCCTACGAGCAGTACTTC	CATSRDLLGLAGSWAYEQYF	TRBJ2-7	TRBV15	few	TRBD2	20
TGTGCCATCTCACTCACGACGGGTAACACTGAAGCTTTCTTT	CAISLTTGNTEAFF	TRBJ1-1	TRBV6-1	NA	NA	14
TGTGCCACCAGCAGAGATTTGGACAGAAATATCCAGTACTTC	CATSRDLDRNIQYF	TRBJ2-5	TRBV15	NA	NA	14
TGCAGCGCAAGGGACAACGCGAACACCGGGGAGCTGTTTTTT	CSARDNANTGELFF	TRBJ2-2	TRBV29-1	NA	NA	14
TGTGCCAGTAGTCCTAGCGGGGGGCTCGCTGAGCAGTTCTTC	CASSPSGGLAEQFF	TRBJ2-1	TRBV19	NA	TRBD2	14
TGCGCCAGCTGGAGCGGGCGTACCGCGAACACTGAAGCTTTCTTT	CASWSGRTANTEAFF	TRBJ1-1	TRBV10-2	NA	NA	15
TGTGCCAGCAGCCCGGGCACAGATACGCAGTATTTT	CASSPGTDTQYF	TRBJ2-3	TRBV7-8	few	NA	12
TGTGCCAGCAGGGATCCGGGCCGAGGTGGCGAGCAGTACTTC	CASRDPGRGGEQYF	TRBJ2-7	TRBV2	NA	NA	14
TGTGCCAGTAGTATTGGGGGGGATCGAAACACTGAAGCTTTCTTT	CASSIGGDRNTEAFF	TRBJ1-1	TRBV19	NA	NA	15
TGTGCCAGCAGCTTAGCGTGGACTAGCTCCACCGGGGAGCTGTTTTTT	CASSLAWTSSTGELFF	TRBJ2-2	TRBV7-8	NA	TRBD2	16
TGCGCCAGCAGCTCTTTGATGGGGGCGGAAAACATTCAGTACTTC	CASSSLMGAENIQYF	TRBJ2-4	TRBV5-1	few	NA	15
TGTGCCAGCAGCTATCGAAAGGGGGCCGGTGAAAAACTGTTTTTT	CASSYRKGAGEKLFF	TRBJ1-4	TRBV7-2	NA	TRBD1	15
TGTGCCAGCAGCCCGAGGAACACCGGGGAGCTGTTTTTT	CASSPRNTGELFF	TRBJ2-2	TRBV7-2	NA	NA	13
TGTGCCAGCAGTTCCGGGCCGATATCTGTGTCGGGCTACACCTTC	CASSSGPISVSGYTF	TRBJ1-2	TRBV27	NA	NA	15
TGTGCCAGCAGTGGAAGTAGGGCGGGAGTTTTCTCCTACGAGCAGTACTTC	CASSGSRAGVFSYEQYF	TRBJ2-7	TRBV2	many	TRBD2	17
TGTGCCAGCAGCTTAGATCTAAGGGGGAGTCAGCCCCAGCATTTT	CASSLDLRGSQPQHF	TRBJ1-5	TRBV11-3	NA	NA	15
TGTGCCAGCGGCAGAGACGAGGGAGGTGAAAAACTGTTTTTT	CASGRDEGGEKLFF	TRBJ1-4	TRBV27	NA	NA	14
TGTGCCAGCAGTTTTGACGGCTACGAGCAGTACTTC	CASSFDGYEQYF	TRBJ2-7	TRBV27	NA	NA	12
TGCGCCAGCAGGGATTTAGCGGGAGGAGACACCGGGGAGCTGTTTTTT	CASRDLAGGDTGELFF	TRBJ2-2	TRBV5-1	NA	TRBD2	16
TGTGCCAGCATCCTGAGCCGGAATCAGCCCCAGCATTTT	CASILSRNQPQHF	TRBJ1-5	TRBV28	NA	NA	13
TGTGCAAGTCGCTTAAGGACGGGTGGAAACACCATATATTTT	CASRLRTGGNTIYF	TRBJ1-3	TRBV12-2	NA	NA	14
TGTGCCAGCAGTCAAAGGGGCCGGGGCTATGGCTACACCTTC	CASSQRGRGYGYTF	TRBJ1-2	TRBV28	NA	NA	14
TGCGCCAGCAGTGAGTCAGGAGGGAGTGAGCAGTACTTC	CASSESGGSEQYF	TRBJ2-7	TRBV10-1	NA	NA	13
TGCGCCAGCAGCCAGCACCAAGGGAACGCCTACGAGCAGTACTTC	CASSQHQGNAYEQYF	TRBJ2-7	TRBV4-1	few	NA	15
TGTGCCAGCAGGCTAGGACAGAACACCGGGGAGCTGTTTTTT	CASRLGQNTGELFF	TRBJ2-2	TRBV6-6	few	NA	14
TGTGCCAGCAGCTTAGTCATGAACGACTTAACGCAGTATTTT	CASSLVMNDLTQYF	TRBJ2-3	TRBV7-9	NA	NA	14
TGTGCCAGCAGGATGACAGGTCCCCGGGAAGGGGAGCTGTTTTTT	CASRMTGPREGELFF	TRBJ2-2	TRBV6-4	NA	NA	15
TGCAGCGTCGGACGACTAGCGGGAGACTACGAGCAGTACTTC	CSVGRLAGDYEQYF	TRBJ2-7	TRBV29-1	NA	TRBD2	14
TGTGCCAGTAGTGCACACCTTTGGGACACTGAAGCTTTCTTT	CASSAHLWDTEAFF	TRBJ1-1	TRBV19	NA	NA	14